The 15 T cell receptor beta chains below all came from one sample that was sequenced in a study of CD8+ T cells in alopecia areata. It was cDNA, reverse transcribed from extracted RNA, that served as the sequencing template. Here immunoSEQ multiplex PCR was the method, and the copy in TCRdb shows in-frame clones only, minus some. The sample lists around 80,000 clones, just over 50% occurring once. The sequenced sample was NKG2D-high CD8+ T cells sorted from blood. Every receptor here comes from a human donor with alopecia areata.

This clone was seen a few times. The rearrangement uses TRBV14 and TRBJ2-1; tentative D call: TRBD2 (6 bases). In germline, CDR1 is SGHDN, CDR2 FVKESK. Between the trimmed V and J ends, which lost 0 bases and 8 bases, there was a span of 14 bases. The CDR3 is 15 amino acids. The CDR3 nucleotides are TGTGCCAGCAGCCAAGACGGGAGTTATTTTTATGAGCAGTTCTTC. Amino acids: CASSQDGSYFYEQFF.

The chain couples TRBV29-1 to TRBJ2-1, with D possibly being TRBD2 (6 bases). This CDR3 has 10 amino acids. The V end lost 7 bases, the J end lost 9 bases, and 10 bases lay between the germline ends. CDR1 SQVTM and CDR2 ANQGSEA come from the germline V gene. CDR3 sequence reads: CSAGTVEQFF. The CDR3 DNA follows: TGCAGCGCCGGGACTGTTGAGCAGTTCTTC.

Comment on this clone: Other DNA sequences in the sample encode the same CDR3. J is TRBJ2-3 and V is TRBV6-5; the D is unclear. Germline V gene data show CDR1 as MNHEY and CDR2 as SVGAGI. There are 12 residues in the CDR3. The V end was cut by 2 bases, the J end by 1 base, with 1 base between. The CDR3 coding sequence is TGTGCCAGCAGTTACGGCACAGATACGCAGTATTTT. This encodes CASSYGTDTQYF.

This chain uses TRBV27 with TRBJ1-1; unclear D gene. The CDR3 has 14 amino acids. Trimming removed 1 base at V and 3 bases at J, with 9 bases between. Germline-derived CDR1 and CDR2 are MNHEY and SMNVEV (reference sequence). In DNA, the CDR3 is TGTGCCAGCAGTTTATTTGACGGGGACACTGAAGCTTTCTTT. Protein: CASSLFDGDTEAFF.

The V and J genes are TRBV27 and TRBJ2-7, with D perhaps being TRBD1 or TRBD2 (5 bases each). The CDR3 has 14 residues. V lost 2 bases and J 5 bases, leaving 13 bases between the germline ends. Germline lookup yields CDR1 MNHEY and CDR2 SMNVEV (reference sequence). For the CDR3, the DNA is TGTGCCAGCAGTTTAACGGGACCCCCCGACGAGCAGTACTTC. Translating it yields CASSLTGPPDEQYF.

By its share, this clone is medium-sized. The chain carries TRBV7-2 and TRBJ2-3; D is unresolved. V was pared by 5 bases and J by 6 bases, with 15 bases between. Per germline, CDR1 SGHTA and CDR2 FQGNSA. The CDR3 sequence is 14 residues long. The CDR3 loop reads CASSPPETSDTQYF. CDR3 nucleotides: TGTGCCAGCAGCCCCCCTGAAACGTCCGATACGCAGTATTTT.

This clone was counted only a few times. This sequence joins TRBV23-1 and TRBJ1-5, with D hard to call. Being an ORF, TRBV23-1 has a function that is uncertain. Trimming removed 0 bases at V and 6 bases at J, with 9 bases between. CDR3 length: 14 amino acids. The CDR3 nucleotides are TGCGCCAGCAGTCAATCGCCAGGCTGTCAGCCCCAGCATTTT. It yields the protein CASSQSPGCQPQHF.

This clone appeared a few times. The chain carries TRBV28 and TRBJ1-1; D is ambiguous. Per germline, CDR1 MDHEN and CDR2 SYDVKM. The CDR3 is 13 residues long. V dropped 2 bases and J dropped 4 bases, with 8 bases sitting between them. CDR3: CASSLELGTEAFF. CDR3 DNA sequence: TGTGCCAGCAGTTTAGAGTTGGGCACTGAAGCTTTCTTT.

Only a few counts were recorded for this clone. The chain employs TRBV7-3 and TRBJ2-1; unclear D gene. The CDR3 covers 13 residues. Germline values: CDR1 SGHTA, CDR2 FQGTGA. V was clipped by 2 bases and J by 3 bases, with 5 bases between them. DNA of the CDR3: TGTGCCAGCAGCTTAGGGTACTACAATGAGCAGTTCTTC. This encodes CASSLGYYNEQFF.

The chain uses TRBV27 and TRBJ2-1; TRBD1 might be the D (5 bases). The CDR3 is 14 residues long. Trimming left V 7 bases short and J 4 bases short, with 14 bases between. Germline V gene lookup returns CDR1 MNHEY and CDR2 SMNVEV (reference sequence). CDR3 in DNA: TGTGCCAGCAATCCAGGGCTTCCTTACAATGAGCAGTTCTTC. Translation: CASNPGLPYNEQFF.

Only one count was recorded for this clone. CDR3 in amino acids: CASSPGPSSEQYF. The DNA for the CDR3 is TGTGCCAGCAGCCCGGGACCGTCGTCCGAGCAGTACTTC. The chain couples TRBV7-2 to TRBJ2-7; D is possibly TRBD1 or TRBD2 (5 bases each). The germline V and J ends were trimmed by 5 bases and 6 bases, with 14 bases remaining between them. From germline, CDR1 is SGHTA and CDR2 FQGNSA. This CDR3 is 13 amino acids long.

The chain joins TRBV7-9 to TRBJ2-7, with 8 bases aligning to TRBD1. Trimming took 2 bases from V and 4 from J; bases not matched to a gene: 10. The CDR3 totals 16 residues. CDR1 SEHNR and CDR2 FQNEAQ come from the germline V gene (reference sequence). This chain's CDR3 is CASSLSTTGASYEQYF. The CDR3 DNA reads as TGTGCCAGCAGCTTATCAACGACAGGGGCCTCGTACGAGCAGTACTTC.

The chain links TRBV11-2 to TRBJ1-4; the D is unclear. This CDR3 has 13 residues. Trimming pared 5 bases from V and 7 bases from J, leaving 11 bases between. The V gene's germline CDR1 is SGHAT and CDR2 FQNNGV. The CDR3 coding sequence is TGTGCCAGCAGCCTGTGGGTTGGTGAAAAACTGTTTTTT. Translated, it gives CASSLWVGEKLFF.

This sequence joins TRBV10-3 and TRBJ2-1; 10 positions match TRBD2. Trimming took 6 bases from V and 3 from J; bases not matched to a gene: 2. CDR1 and CDR2 (germline): ENHRY, SYGVKD. The CDR3 sequence is 14 residues long. The CDR3 DNA follows: TGTGCCATCAGAACTAGCGGGAACTACAATGAGCAGTTCTTC. This codes for CAIRTSGNYNEQFF.

V gene TRBV5-1 combines with J gene TRBJ2-1; D not certain. This CDR3 comprises 14 residues. Trimming cost V 2 bases and J 0 bases, with 6 bases left between them. Germline CDR1 and CDR2: SGHRS and YFSETQ. The CDR3: CASSFASSYNEQFF. The CDR3 DNA is TGCGCCAGCAGCTTCGCTAGCTCCTACAATGAGCAGTTCTTC. Supplemented by reference TRBV5-1 and TRBJ2-1, the full variable domain reads KAGVTQTPRYLIKTRGQQVTLSCSPISGHRSVSWYQQTPGQGLQFLFEYFSETQRNKGNFPGRFSGRQFSNSRSEMNVSTLELGDSALYLCASSFASSYNEQFFGPGTRLTVL.